This T cell receptor (beta chain) emerged from a study of circulating and synovial CD4+ cells in juvenile arthritis. The CDR3 consists of 15 residues. The germline gives CDR1 SGHRS, CDR2 YFSETQ. Between the trimmed V and J ends, which lost 0 bases and 0 bases, there was a span of 6 bases. Using immunoSEQ multiplex PCR, the repertoire was profiled, and TCRdb retains in-frame clones only, with some absent. The sample lists about 33,000 clones; about 95% were seen once. The sample was CD4+ T cells from blood. The chain has TRBV5-1 and TRBJ2-2, with D unresolved. This clonotype was sampled from a human donor with juvenile idiopathic arthritis. DNA for the CDR3: TGCGCCAGCAGCTTGGGGCAGACGAACACCGGGGAGCTGTTTTTT. Translation gives CASSLGQTNTGELFF.